This entry lists 28 T cell receptor beta chains sequenced from one sample in a study of cytomegalovirus exposure and HLA in healthy donors. A multiplex PCR was run with 60 Vbeta primers and 13 Jbeta primers. Measured with immunoSEQ multiplex PCR; TCRdb has only the in-frame clones, and not every one. The data hold some 160,000 clones, with roughly 80% observed a single time. Material: PBMCs. These receptors were obtained from a male donor in good health and CMV-seronegative.

The chain joins TRBV7-9 to TRBJ1-6; 7 nucleotides match TRBD1. V shed 2 bases, J shed 8 bases, and the junction held 6 bases outside the gene matches. This CDR3 region has 15 residues. Germline V gene data show CDR1 as SEHNR and CDR2 as FQNEAQ (reference sequence). DNA of the CDR3: TGTGCCAGCAGCTTAATGGAGGGGGCGGATTCACCCCTCCACTTT. Protein sequence: CASSLMEGADSPLHF. The whole variable domain, remainder taken from reference TRBV7-9 and TRBJ1-6, is DTGVSQNPRHKITKRGQNVTFRCDPISEHNRLYWYRQTLGQGPEFLTYFQNEAQLEKSRLLSDRFSAERPKGSFSTLEIQRTEQGDSAMYLCASSLMEGADSPLHFGNGTRLTVT.

V usage is TRBV18 and J usage is TRBJ2-3; D remains ambiguous. The ends were cut back, 3 bases at V and 0 bases at J, with 16 bases in the middle. The length of the CDR3 is 17 residues. Germline CDR1 reads KGHSH; CDR2 reads LQKENI. The CDR3 here is CASSPSYSRKSTDTQYF. The CDR3 DNA follows: TGTGCCAGCTCACCTTCGTACAGCAGGAAAAGCACAGATACGCAGTATTTT.

This clone was counted a few times. The V call is TRBV5-4, the J call TRBJ2-5; 8 bases are shared with TRBD1. V lost 4 bases and J lost 4; bases outside the gene matches: 12. The germline V gene encodes CDR1 SGHNT and CDR2 YYREEE (reference sequence). The CDR3 covers 16 residues. The CDR3 sequence is CASSPRTGQTGETQYF. The CDR3 nucleotides are TGTGCCAGCAGCCCTAGGACAGGGCAGACCGGAGAGACCCAGTACTTC.

The V gene is TRBV29-1, the J gene TRBJ2-1; perhaps TRBD2 as D (6 bases). Germline V CDR1 and CDR2: SQVTM, ANQGSEA. The CDR3 is 13 amino acids. V was shortened by 4 bases and J by 3 bases, with 10 bases between the two germline ends. CDR3 DNA sequence: TGCAGCGTTGTCCGGGGGAACTACAATGAGCAGTTCTTC. Translated: CSVVRGNYNEQFF.

This clone was found a few times. The rearrangement links TRBV6-6 to TRBJ1-5; 7 bases align to TRBD1. The junction had 5 bases not matched to a gene; V was cut back by 6 bases and J by 0 bases. Germline V gives CDR1 MNHNY, CDR2 SVGAGI (reference sequence). The CDR3 runs 15 residues. In nucleotides, the CDR3 is TGTGCCAGCAGCTCGGGACAGAATAGCAATCAGCCCCAGCATTTT. This translates into CASSSGQNSNQPQHF.

J is TRBJ2-7 and V is TRBV2, with D possibly TRBD2 on 5 matching bases. The CDR3 has 15 residues. Trimming left V 8 bases short and J 0 bases short, with 17 bases between. Germline V CDR1 and CDR2: SNHLY, FYNNEI. The CDR3 region is CASLPARESSYEQYF. The CDR3 DNA is TGTGCCAGCTTACCGGCAAGGGAGAGCTCCTACGAGCAGTACTTC.

CDR3 region: CASKGQGPYEQYF. CDR3 nucleotides: TGTGCCAGCAAAGGACAGGGGCCCTACGAGCAGTACTTC. The chain joins TRBV2 to TRBJ2-7; 9 bases are a match to TRBD1. Germline V gene lookup returns CDR1 SNHLY and CDR2 FYNNEI. V shed 7 bases and J 2 bases; nucleotides not matched to a gene: 3. This CDR3 region has 13 residues.

The chain recombines TRBV6-1 with TRBJ1-1, with a weak D call TRBD1 (6 bases). This CDR3 comprises 16 residues. Germline CDR1 MNHNS, CDR2 SASEGT. V was trimmed by 4 bases and J by 1 base, leaving 16 bases between them. The chain's CDR3 is CASSARDMPENTEAFF. For the CDR3, the DNA is TGTGCCAGCAGTGCCCGGGACATGCCGGAGAACACTGAAGCTTTCTTT.

J is TRBJ2-7 and V is TRBV5-4; 10 bases fit TRBD1. This CDR3 region has 14 residues. Germline V gene data show CDR1 as SGHNT and CDR2 as YYREEE (reference sequence). V lost 9 bases, J lost 5 bases, and 11 bases stayed unmatched. CDR3 DNA sequence: TGTGCCACCCAGGGACAGGGGACGCTGGACGAGCAGTACTTC. Translating it yields CATQGQGTLDEQYF.

The chain combines TRBV5-4 with TRBJ1-2; tentative D call: TRBD1 (5 bases). The CDR3 extends over 14 amino acids. Germline V CDR1 and CDR2: SGHNT, YYREEE (reference sequence). Deletions cut 4 bases from V and 3 bases from J, with 13 bases between. CDR3 sequence: CASSTPRGDYGYTF. Written as DNA, the CDR3 is TGTGCCAGCAGCACCCCTAGGGGTGACTATGGCTACACCTTC. Supplemented by reference TRBV5-4 and TRBJ1-2, the full variable domain reads ETGVTQSPTHLIKTRGQQVTLRCSSQSGHNTVSWYQQALGQGPQFIFQYYREEENGRGNFPPRFSGLQFPNYSSELNVNALELDDSALYLCASSTPRGDYGYTFGSGTRLTVV.

V usage is TRBV5-4 and J usage is TRBJ2-3; weak D call: TRBD2 (6 bases). Germline CDR1 reads SGHNT; CDR2 reads YYREEE (reference sequence). Trimming cost V 2 bases and J 3 bases, with 10 bases left between them. The CDR3 runs to 14 residues. The CDR3 nucleotides read TGTGCCAGCAGCTTCGGGGGTGCAACAGATACGCAGTATTTT. This gives the protein CASSFGGATDTQYF. The full variable domain, its missing parts supplied by reference TRBV5-4 and TRBJ2-3, is ETGVTQSPTHLIKTRGQQVTLRCSSQSGHNTVSWYQQALGQGPQFIFQYYREEENGRGNFPPRFSGLQFPNYSSELNVNALELDDSALYLCASSFGGATDTQYFGPGTRLTVL.

This clone was counted a single time. The rearrangement joins TRBV12-5 to TRBJ1-5, with unresolved D. Germline-derived CDR1 and CDR2 are LGHNT and FRNRAP. The CDR3 length is 15 residues. V was cut by 1 base and J by 0 bases, with 7 bases left in between. The CDR3 loop is CASGLGHLSNQPQHF. In nucleotides, the CDR3 is TGTGCTAGTGGTTTGGGACACCTTAGCAATCAGCCCCAGCATTTT.

The CDR3 DNA reads as TGCGCCAGCAGTGTGGCAGGGGGCGAAGGTGGCAATCAGCCCCAGCATTTT. Translated, it gives CASSVAGGEGGNQPQHF. This rearrangement joins TRBV10-2 to TRBJ1-5; 8 nucleotides agree with TRBD1. In germline, CDR1 is WSHSY, CDR2 SAAADI. The CDR3 sequence is 17 residues long. V shed 4 bases and J 2 bases; nucleotides not matched to a gene: 10.

J is TRBJ1-5 and V is TRBV6-1, with 9 bases that match TRBD1. Germline CDR1 reads MNHNS; CDR2 reads SASEGT. The CDR3 extends over 15 amino acids. Trimming took 9 bases from V and 3 from J; bases not matched to a gene: 9. The CDR3 bases are TGTGCCAGTAGACCGGGACAGGGCGACAATCAGCCCCAGCATTTT. This gives the protein CASRPGQGDNQPQHF.

This clone has a handful of counts. The chain joins TRBV5-4 to TRBJ2-1; no firm D call. CDR3 size: 13 residues. The V gene lost 2 bases and the J gene lost 8 bases, with 11 bases spanning the gap. CDR1 and CDR2 (germline): SGHNT, YYREEE (reference sequence). The CDR3 sequence: CASSFPALDEQFF. CDR3 nucleotide sequence: TGTGCCAGCAGCTTCCCTGCTCTAGATGAGCAGTTCTTC.

This chain links TRBV5-1 with TRBJ2-1; 8 nucleotides align to TRBD1. CDR3 size: 15 residues. V shed 4 bases, J shed 7 bases, and the junction held 10 bases outside the gene matches. The germline V gene encodes CDR1 SGHRS and CDR2 YFSETQ. The CDR3 region is CASSPAAQGENEQFF. DNA of the CDR3: TGCGCCAGCAGCCCAGCAGCACAGGGGGAGAATGAGCAGTTCTTC.

The DNA of the CDR3 is TGTGCCAGCCGCCAGATCGCGGGCAATGAGCAGTTCTTC. Translated: CASRQIAGNEQFF. The chain joins TRBV25-1 to TRBJ2-1, with D maybe TRBD2 (5 bases). Trimming pared 8 bases from V and 6 bases from J, leaving 14 bases between. CDR1 is MGHDK and CDR2 is SYGVNS in the germline V gene. The CDR3 is made up of 13 amino acids. The full variable domain, in which reference TRBV25-1 and TRBJ2-1 provide the parts outside the CDR3, is EADIYQTPRYLVIGTGKKITLECSQTMGHDKMYWYQQDPGMELHLIHYSYGVNSTEKGDLSSESTVSRIRTEHFPLTLESARPSHTSQYLCASRQIAGNEQFFGPGTRLTVL.

V gene TRBV27 combines with J gene TRBJ1-4, with 10 bases matching TRBD1. From germline, CDR1 is MNHEY and CDR2 SMNVEV (reference sequence). This CDR3 is built from 15 residues. The V segment lost 7 bases and the J segment 7 bases; nucleotides outside the gene matches: 9. The CDR3 sequence is CASKGLGQGIEKLFF. The CDR3 region has the DNA TGTGCCAGCAAAGGTTTGGGACAGGGGATTGAAAAACTGTTTTTT.

The chain recombines TRBV4-1 with TRBJ2-7; 10 bases map to TRBD1. Germline CDR1 reads MGHRA; CDR2 reads YSYEKL. The CDR3 is made up of 17 amino acids. With 6 bases clipped from V and 0 bases from J, the junction kept 11 bases outside the gene matches. The CDR3 nucleotides read TGCGCCAGCAGTCGGCCGGAGGGACAGGGGTTCTCCTACGAGCAGTACTTC. Its protein is CASSRPEGQGFSYEQYF.

The J gene is TRBJ2-3, the V gene TRBV10-2, with TRBD2 matching over 13 bases. With 6 bases clipped from V and 6 bases from J, the junction kept 6 bases outside the gene matches. This CDR3 spans 15 amino acids. The germline V gene encodes CDR1 WSHSY and CDR2 SAAADI. CDR3 sequence (DNA): TGCGCCAGCAGGGGACTAGCGGGGCCCGGCGATACGCAGTATTTT. It is translated as CASRGLAGPGDTQYF.

The table lists this clone with a count of one. The J gene is TRBJ1-1, the V gene TRBV11-3; D remains ambiguous. The CDR3 covers 13 residues. Trimming stripped 5 bases from V and 2 bases from J, with 9 bases between. Germline V gene data show CDR1 as SGHNT and CDR2 as YENEEA. Here the CDR3 DNA reads TGTGCCAGCAGCCCAAGACACAACACTGAAGCTTTCTTT. It translates to CASSPRHNTEAFF.

This clone was seen only once. V usage is TRBV28 and J usage is TRBJ2-2; 8 bases line up with TRBD2. Looked up from germline, CDR1 is MDHEN and CDR2 is SYDVKM. This CDR3 has 16 amino acids. V lost 5 bases, J lost 1 base, and 6 bases stayed unmatched. The CDR3 DNA sequence: TGTGCCAGCAGTGAGTTCAGCGGGGGGAACACCGGGGAGCTGTTTTTT. The encoded protein is CASSEFSGGNTGELFF. Full variable domain (outside the CDR3, taken from reference TRBV28 and TRBJ2-2): DVKVTQSSRYLVKRTGEKVFLECVQDMDHENMFWYRQDPGLGLRLIYFSYDVKMKEKGDIPEGYSVSREKKERFSLILESASTNQTSMYLCASSEFSGGNTGELFFGEGSRLTVL.

The V gene is TRBV15, the J gene TRBJ1-5; possibly TRBD1 for D (5 bases). Germline loops: CDR1 LNHNV, CDR2 YYDKDF (reference sequence). Trimming removed 5 bases from V and 5 bases from J, with 13 bases in between. This CDR3 contains 14 residues. This CDR3 reads CATSRMRGDQPQHF. The CDR3 nucleotides read TGTGCCACCAGCCGTATGCGGGGGGATCAGCCCCAGCATTTT.

V is TRBV5-1 and J is TRBJ1-3, with no clear D. This CDR3 has 15 amino acids. Germline CDR1 reads SGHRS; CDR2 reads YFSETQ. The V and J ends lost 3 bases and 2 bases respectively, with 12 bases between them. Written as DNA, the CDR3 is TGCGCCAGCAGCTGGAACCAGGCTGCTGGAAACACCATATATTTT. It translates to CASSWNQAAGNTIYF.

The chain employs TRBV5-4 and TRBJ2-2; D may be TRBD2 (6 bases). Germline V gene data show CDR1 as SGHNT and CDR2 as YYREEE (reference sequence). The ends were cut back, 0 bases at V and 3 bases at J, with 9 bases in the middle. This CDR3 spans 15 amino acids. The CDR3 reads CASSLGTSYTGELFF. CDR3 DNA: TGTGCCAGCAGCTTGGGAACTAGCTACACCGGGGAGCTGTTTTTT.

The chain links TRBV2 to TRBJ1-1; tentative D call: TRBD1 (6 bases). With 6 bases removed from V and 4 bases from J, the gap between germline ends came to 15 bases. The CDR3 has 14 residues. CDR1 and CDR2 (germline): SNHLY, FYNNEI. DNA of the CDR3: TGTGCCAGCAGGGACACAGGGTGGGGCACTGAAGCTTTCTTT. This encodes CASRDTGWGTEAFF.

This chain links TRBV30 with TRBJ1-1; the D is unclear. The V end lost 2 bases, the J end lost 9 bases, and 10 bases lay between the germline ends. Germline CDR1 reads GTSNPN; CDR2 reads SVGIG (reference sequence). This CDR3 region has 11 residues. The CDR3 sequence is CAWSFGEQAFF. In DNA form, the CDR3 reads TGTGCCTGGAGTTTCGGAGAGCAAGCTTTCTTT.

In this sample, this clone turned up a few times. The V and J genes are TRBV5-1 and TRBJ1-4, with 8 bases that match TRBD1. V lost 3 bases, J lost 3 bases, and 4 bases stayed unmatched. The CDR3 totals 15 residues. Germline V gene data show CDR1 as SGHRS and CDR2 as YFSETQ. The CDR3 nucleotides read TGCGCCAGCAGCTCTCAGGGGGCGGCTAATGAAAAACTGTTTTTT. Protein: CASSSQGAANEKLFF.